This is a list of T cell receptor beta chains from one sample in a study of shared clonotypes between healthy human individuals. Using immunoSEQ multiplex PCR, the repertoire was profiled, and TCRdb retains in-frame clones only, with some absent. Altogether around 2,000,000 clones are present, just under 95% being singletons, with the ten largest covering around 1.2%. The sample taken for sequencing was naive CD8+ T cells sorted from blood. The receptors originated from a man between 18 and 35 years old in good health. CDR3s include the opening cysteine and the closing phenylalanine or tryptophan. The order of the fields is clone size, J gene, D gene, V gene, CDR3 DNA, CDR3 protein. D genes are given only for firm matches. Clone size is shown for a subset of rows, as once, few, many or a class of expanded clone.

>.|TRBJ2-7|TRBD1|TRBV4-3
TGCGCCAGCAGCCAAGGGACAGGTTACGAGCAGTACTTC
CASSQGTGYEQYF
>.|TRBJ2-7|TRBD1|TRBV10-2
TGCGCCAGCAGTGAGTGGCCCCGGGACAGGGGGCAAGGCGAGCAGTACTTC
CASSEWPRDRGQGEQYF
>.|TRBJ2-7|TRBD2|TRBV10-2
TGCGCCAGCGGAGACTTAAGACTAGCGGGATTAAGCTCCTACGAGCAGTACTTC
CASGDLRLAGLSSYEQYF
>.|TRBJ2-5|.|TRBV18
TGTGCCAGCTCACCAGACTTCGGGAGAAGCTCCTGGGCTGAAGAGACCCAGTACTTC
CASSPDFGRSSWAEETQYF
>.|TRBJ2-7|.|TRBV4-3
TGCGCCACTGCGACGGGTTTGGGCTACGAGCAGTACTTC
CATATGLGYEQYF
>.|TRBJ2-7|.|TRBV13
TGTGCCAGCAGCTCGTCCGGGACGGAGAGCTCCTACGAGCAGTACTTC
CASSSSGTESSYEQYF
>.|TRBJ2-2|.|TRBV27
TGTGCCAGCAGCCCGCTGGTCCCCGGGGAGCTGTTTTTT
CASSPLVPGELFF
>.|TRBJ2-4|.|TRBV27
TGTGCCAGCAGTTTATCTCCGGGTGTGAACATTCAGTACTTC
CASSLSPGVNIQYF
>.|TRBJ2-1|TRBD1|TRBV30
TGTGCCTGGAGTACGACAGGGGGCGCGTGGAATGAGCAGTTCTTC
CAWSTTGGAWNEQFF
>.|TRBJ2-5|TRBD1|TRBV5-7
TGTGCCAGCAGCCTAAGACAGGGGCAAGAGACCCAGTACTTC
CASSLRQGQETQYF
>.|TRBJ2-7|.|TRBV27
TGTGCCAGCAGTTTAACGTACTCCTACGAGCAGTACTTC
CASSLTYSYEQYF
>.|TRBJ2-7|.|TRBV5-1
TGCGCCAGCAGCTTCGGCGGTACCTACGAGCAGTACTTC
CASSFGGTYEQYF
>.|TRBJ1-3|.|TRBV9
TGTGCCAGCAGCGCCACGTTTTCTGGAAACACCATATATTTT
CASSATFSGNTIYF
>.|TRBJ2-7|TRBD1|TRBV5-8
TGTGCCAGCAGCTCCGGACAGGGGGCAGGCGAGCAGTATTTC
CASSSGQGAGEQYF
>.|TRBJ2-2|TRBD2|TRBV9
TGTGCCAGCAGCGTAGAGGGAGGGACGAACACCGGGGAGCTGTTTTTT
CASSVEGGTNTGELFF
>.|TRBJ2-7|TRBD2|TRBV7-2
TGTGCCAGCAGCCACGGGACTAGCGGCTACGAGCAGTACTTC
CASSHGTSGYEQYF
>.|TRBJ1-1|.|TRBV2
TGTGCCAGCAGGCCTGGACTAAACACTGAAGCTTTCTTT
CASRPGLNTEAFF
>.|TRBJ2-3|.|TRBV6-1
TGTGCCAGCAGTGAAGCAGGGGCGCCCGACGTCCCCGTGACAGATACGCAGTATTTT
CASSEAGAPDVPVTDTQYF
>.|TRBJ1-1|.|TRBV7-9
TGTGCCAGCAGCTTAGAGAGCCGTGAAGCTTTCTTT
CASSLESREAFF
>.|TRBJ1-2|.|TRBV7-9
TGTGCCAGCAGTCTAGGGATGAACTATGGCTACACCTTC
CASSLGMNYGYTF
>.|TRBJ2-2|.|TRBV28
TGTGCCAGCAGTCCACTCATTAGGGGGGTCGACACCGGGGAGCTGTTTTTT
CASSPLIRGVDTGELFF
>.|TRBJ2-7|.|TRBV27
TGTGCCAGCAGTTTAGCAGGGGGGATCTACGAGCAGTACTTC
CASSLAGGIYEQYF
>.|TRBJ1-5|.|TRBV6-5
TGTGCCACCCAGGGTGGAGGCAATCAGCCCCAGCATTTT
CATQGGGNQPQHF
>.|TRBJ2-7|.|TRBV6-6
TGTGCCAGCAGTTACCCCAGATACTACGAGCAGTACTTC
CASSYPRYYEQYF
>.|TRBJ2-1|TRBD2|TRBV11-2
TGTGCCAGCAGCCGCCCCTCTAGCGGGGGGAGTAATGAGCAGTTCTTC
CASSRPSSGGSNEQFF
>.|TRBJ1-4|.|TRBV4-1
TGCGCCAGCAGCCAAGAACAGGATTTGCATGAAAAACTGTTTTTT
CASSQEQDLHEKLFF
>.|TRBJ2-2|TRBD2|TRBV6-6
TGTGCCGTCATGGGGGGGATCGGCACCGGGGAGCTGTTTTTT
CAVMGGIGTGELFF
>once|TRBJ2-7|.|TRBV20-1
TGCAGTGCATCAGACGTATACGAGCAGTACTTC
CSASDVYEQYF
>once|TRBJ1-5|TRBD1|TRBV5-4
TGTGCCAGCAGCCTGGACAGGGGGCGCGATCAGCCCCAGCATTTT
CASSLDRGRDQPQHF
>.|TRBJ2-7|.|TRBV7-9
TGTGCCAGCAGCGTTACAGGTCTCTCCTACGAGCAGTACTTC
CASSVTGLSYEQYF
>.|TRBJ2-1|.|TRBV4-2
TGTGCCAGCAGCCAAGAAAGGGGGGCTGAGCAGTTCTTC
CASSQERGAEQFF
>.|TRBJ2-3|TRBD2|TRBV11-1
TGTGCCAGCAGCTTAGTCCGACTAGCGGGCACAGATACGCAGTATTTT
CASSLVRLAGTDTQYF
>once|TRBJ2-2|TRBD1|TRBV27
TGTGCCAGCAGGGGACAGGGTGCGAACACCGGGGAGCTGTTTTTT
CASRGQGANTGELFF
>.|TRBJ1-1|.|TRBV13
TGTGCCAGCAGCTTATTAAACACTGAAGCTTTCTTT
CASSLLNTEAFF
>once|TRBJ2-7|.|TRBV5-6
TGTGCCAGCAGCTTGGGGGGGACCGAGCAGTACTTC
CASSLGGTEQYF
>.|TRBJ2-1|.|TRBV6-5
TGTGCCAGCAGTTTCGGCAATGAGCAGTTCTTC
CASSFGNEQFF
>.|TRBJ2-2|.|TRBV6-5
TGTGCCAGCAGTTACTACGGACAGTACAGTACCGGGGAGCTGTTTTTT
CASSYYGQYSTGELFF
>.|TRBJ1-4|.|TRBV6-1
TGTGCCAGCAGTGAGGAGGGGGAGGCCCTCGGGGAAAAACTGTTTTTT
CASSEEGEALGEKLFF
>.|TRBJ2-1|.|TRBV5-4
TGTGCCAGCAGCTCCCGGGACAACAATGAGCAGTTCTTC
CASSSRDNNEQFF
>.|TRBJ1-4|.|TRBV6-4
TGTGCCAGCAGGACATGGGAGGAAAAACTGTTTTTT
CASRTWEEKLFF